This TCR beta chain was captured in a study of cytomegalovirus exposure and HLA in healthy donors. The overall study: The early release's HLA-typed donors yielded tens of millions of unique TCRs. Study-wide results and limits: Presence/absence analysis assumed near-uniform sequencing depth across donors. Later genetic work tied a missense DCLRE1C variant to beta-chain V and J trimming. A list of approximately 160 TCR beta chains associated with cytomegalovirus was given.

Of note for this clone: Its antigen is undetermined.

The study ran its PCR with 60 Vbeta and 13 Jbeta primers. Libraries were prepared by immunoSEQ multiplex PCR; TCRdb keeps only in-frame clonotypes and omits some of them. The table includes about 140,000 clones, around 75% detected once. The source is a woman in her 30s in good health and CMV-seronegative. The sample was PBMCs.

This chain's CDR3 is CASCNMADTQYF. As DNA, the CDR3 is TGTGCCAGCTGCAACATGGCAGATACGCAGTATTTT. The V and J genes are TRBV28 and TRBJ2-3; D unclear. The CDR3 has 12 amino acids. Germline CDR1 reads MDHEN; CDR2 reads SYDVKM. The ends were cut back, 8 bases at V and 4 bases at J, with 10 bases in the middle.